This TCR beta chain was found in a study of metastatic and nonmetastatic thyroid tumors (TCRdb year 2020). Describing the broader study: Repertoires were compared across peripheral blood and tumor or nodule tissue samples from malignant and benign thyroid patients.

No patient had received any treatment before thyroid surgery. Patient clinical samples collected from the early 2010s to the late 2010s were retrospectively analysed using T-cell receptor beta sequencing. Library preparation was by PCR. Sequencer: Illumina HiSeq 4000. High-throughput sequencing was used to profile the CDR3 region of the TCR beta-chain in every patient. As for how the authors treated the data: CDR3 differences across clinicopathological groups were used to build a classifier for discriminating distant-metastatic papillary thyroid cancer patients. To measure repertoire diversity the researchers used the Shannon index, while the Morisita-Horn index served to gauge how similar the tumor and blood repertoires were. TCRdb reanalyzed the raw reads on its own, using fastp at Q25 for trimming and MiXCR for clone calling, and kept in-frame beta chains. TCRdb assigned the V and J calls; the authors' analysis was not used. Present in this sample are roughly 35,000 clones, around 15% of which were seen just once. About 3.4% of the sample lies in the top ten.

The sample holds a few counts of this clone. Its antigen specificity is not known. Nothing much larger sits one base from this clone, and base qualities are not available. The germline V gene specifies MNHNS as CDR1 and SASEGT as CDR2. There are 15 amino acids in the CDR3, from cysteine to phenylalanine inclusive. This entry keeps only the CDR3 DNA: 45 bases, framed from base 1. Trimming costs V 5 bases and J 0 bases, and their ends lie 8 bases apart. What the authors observed across the whole study: In both blood and tumor samples, malignant tumors were reported to have significantly higher TCR beta diversity than benign nodules.

The specimen was blood. The chain joins TRBV6-1 to TRBJ2-6; a tentative D call is TRBD1 (6 bases match). This receptor was taken from a female donor with papillary thyroid cancer or a benign thyroid nodule (not recorded which). Some clones in this sample may be carry-over from other donors' samples. The DNA sequence is given as TGTGCCAGCAGTTGGACAGTCTCTGGGGCCAACGTCCTGACTTTC. Its coded protein is CASSWTVSGANVLTF.